This T cell receptor (beta chain) derives from a study of T cells after yellow fever vaccination. MiXCR, applied by TCRdb to the 5' RACE reads, yields one record per CDR3 protein. The top ten clones hold around 17% of a sample with 400,000 or so distinct CDR3 sequences, about 19% of them seen once. This CDR3 contains 13 residues. Per the germline V gene, CDR1 is GTSNPN and CDR2 is SVGIG (reference sequence). Losses at the gene ends were 3 bases for V and 8 bases for J; bases not matched to a gene: 6. The chain combines TRBV30 with TRBJ2-4, with TRBD1 identical over 8 bases. Here the sequenced sample was PBMCs, taken before the yellow fever booster vaccination. This TCR was recovered from a man aged 18 to 29 who received the YFV17D yellow fever vaccine. For the CDR3, the DNA is TGTGCCTGGAGCGCGACAGGGGCAGACATTCAGTACTTC. Its protein is CAWSATGADIQYF.